One sample yielded the 32 T cell receptor beta chains listed below, sequenced in a study of T cells in Graves' hyperthyroidism and ophthalmopathy. Amplified TCR beta CDR3 regions came from RNA transcripts. When the TCR CDR3 underwent first-round RT-PCR, the HTBI primer set was used. TCRdb passed the multiplex PCR reads through MiXCR, listing each CDR3 protein once. This sample yields about 740,000 distinct CDR3 sequences, of which 12% to 15% are seen a single time; 10% belongs to the top ten. The sample comprised blood. Source of these receptors: a woman aged 18-35 years with Graves' hyperthyroidism.

This clonotype was seen more than once but under ten times. This rearrangement joins TRBV7-9 to TRBJ2-5; D might be TRBD1 (6 bases). Germline V gene sequence: CDR1 SEHNR, CDR2 FQNEAQ (reference sequence). Between the trimmed V and J ends, which lost 1 base and 4 bases, there was a span of 19 bases. This CDR3 has 17 amino acids. The CDR3 spells CASSLVVVIRGGETQYF. The CDR3 DNA reads as TGTGCCAGCAGCTTAGTGGTTGTCATCAGGGGCGGAGAGACCCAGTACTTC.

This clonotype appeared many times. Here the CDR3 DNA reads TGTGCCAGCAGCTTAGCCTGGACAGTTCGGGTACGGAACACTGAAGCTTTCTTT. Its protein product is CASSLAWTVRVRNTEAFF. The chain has TRBV7-2 and TRBJ1-1; D possibly corresponds to TRBD1 (6 bases). V lost 0 bases, J lost 1 base, and 18 bases lay in between. This CDR3 has 18 residues. Germline V CDR1 and CDR2: SGHTA, FQGNSA.

The table lists this clonotype with many counts. The J gene is TRBJ1-1, the V gene TRBV3-1; D might be TRBD1 (6 bases). The V gene's germline CDR1 is LGHDT and CDR2 YNNKEL (reference sequence). The germline V and J ends were trimmed by 5 bases and 5 bases, with 9 bases remaining between them. The length of the CDR3 is 12 residues. CDR3 bases: TGTGCCAGCAGCGGGGGGGCTACTGAAGCTTTCTTT. Encoded protein: CASSGGATEAFF.

This clonotype was detected many times. The chain is built from TRBV3-1 and TRBJ2-7, with D perhaps TRBD1 (6 bases). The CDR3 has 13 residues. V was clipped by 8 bases and J by 5 bases, with 16 bases between them. Germline lookup yields CDR1 LGHDT and CDR2 YNNKEL (reference sequence). The CDR3: CASEPTGKNEQYF. The CDR3 DNA reads as TGTGCCAGCGAACCCACAGGGAAAAACGAGCAGTACTTC.

The sample holds many counts of this clonotype. The V gene is TRBV6-1, the J gene TRBJ1-2; D unresolved. V lost 1 base, J lost 5 bases, and 5 bases lay in between. Germline CDR1 and CDR2: MNHNS and SASEGT. This CDR3 region has 12 residues. The CDR3 region is CASSEGRYGYTF. In DNA form, the CDR3 reads TGTGCCAGCAGTGAAGGTCGGTATGGCTACACCTTC.

The V call is TRBV11-2, the J call TRBJ1-2, with TRBD1 matching over 7 bases. CDR1 is SGHAT, CDR2 FQNNGV, per germline. CDR3 size: 15 residues. Unmatched junction bases numbered 11, after V lost 6 bases and J lost 4 bases. The CDR3: CASSRQGVPLYGYTF. The CDR3 DNA reads TGTGCCAGCAGTCGGCAGGGGGTTCCCCTCTATGGCTACACCTTC. The full variable domain, rest sourced from reference TRBV11-2 and TRBJ1-2, is EAGVAQSPRYKIIEKRQSVAFWCNPISGHATLYWYQQILGQGPKLLIQFQNNGVVDDSQLPKDRFSAERLKGVDSTLKIQPAKLEDSAVYLCASSRQGVPLYGYTFGSGTRLTVV.

This clonotype was seen repeatedly, ten times or more. V and J are TRBV28 and TRBJ2-1; D possibly matches TRBD1 or TRBD2 (5 bases each). With 8 bases removed from V and 7 bases from J, the gap between germline ends came to 21 bases. Germline V lookup: CDR1 MDHEN, CDR2 SYDVKM. The CDR3 has 15 residues. CDR3 sequence (DNA): TGTGCCAGCCTACCCCACCCGCAGGGACGAAATGAGCAGTTCTTC. This gives the protein CASLPHPQGRNEQFF.

In its sample, this clonotype was seen many times. The CDR3: CSAKGGAYEQYF. The CDR3 bases are TGCAGTGCGAAAGGAGGGGCCTACGAGCAGTACTTC. The chain is built from TRBV20-1 and TRBJ2-7; maybe TRBD2 (6 bases). The germline gives CDR1 DFQATT, CDR2 SNEGSKA (reference sequence). V lost 6 bases and J 2 bases, leaving 11 bases between the germline ends. This CDR3 is 12 amino acids long.

Concerning this clonotype itself: This could be a read error, since a much larger clone is one nucleotide away. This chain joins TRBV12-3 or TRBV12-4 and TRBJ2-4; the D gene is possibly TRBD1 (6 bases). The end of the DNA fits TRBJ2-1 better, so the J call may be wrong. This CDR3 spans 14 amino acids. The CDR3, as DNA: TGTGCCAGCAGTTTGGTACAGGGCACGGACATTCAGTTCTTC. Translating gives CASSLVQGTDIQFF.

This clonotype was picked up a small number of times. This chain connects TRBV24-1 to TRBJ2-2, with 8 bases fitting TRBD2. The germline gives CDR1 KGHDR, CDR2 SFDVKD. V gave up 5 bases and J gave up 4 bases; unmatched junction bases: 5. The CDR3 spans 15 residues. CDR3 nucleotides: TGTGCCACCAGTGCTAGCGGGTCTACCACCGGGGAGCTGTTTTTT. Amino acids: CATSASGSTTGELFF.

This clonotype was seen repeatedly, ten times or more. J is TRBJ1-3 and V is TRBV20-1; tentative D call: TRBD1 (5 bases). This CDR3 is 15 amino acids long. V was cut by 3 bases and J by 0 bases, with 12 bases left in between. The germline gives CDR1 DFQATT, CDR2 SNEGSKA (reference sequence). The CDR3: CSAREGQVSGNTIYF. CDR3 coding DNA: TGCAGTGCTAGGGAGGGGCAAGTCTCTGGAAACACCATATATTTT.

With regard to this clonotype: Being one base from a much bigger clone, this may be a read error. V is TRBV10-3 and J is TRBJ2-1, with 8 nucleotides matching TRBD2. Germline CDR1 and CDR2: ENHRY and SYGVKD. V shed 11 bases and J 5 bases; nucleotides not matched to a gene: 11. The CDR3 has 14 amino acids. In DNA, the CDR3 is TGTGCCGCCAGGACTAGCAGGAGTCACAATGAGCAGTTCTTC. As protein: CAARTSRSHNEQFF.

The gene calls are TRBV9 and TRBJ1-4; D is possibly TRBD1 (6 bases). This CDR3 is built from 14 residues. The germline V and J ends were trimmed by 2 bases and 3 bases, with 8 bases remaining between them. Germline loops: CDR1 SGDLS, CDR2 YYNGEE. The CDR3 protein is CASSVGASNEKLFF. The CDR3 bases are TGTGCCAGCAGCGTGGGGGCCTCTAATGAAAAACTGTTTTTT.

This clonotype was detected once. The rearrangement joins TRBV19 to TRBJ2-7; D not certain. CDR1 LNHDA and CDR2 SQIVND come from the germline V gene (reference sequence). V was shortened by 7 bases and J by 6 bases, with 19 bases between the two germline ends. The CDR3 spans 14 residues. As DNA, the CDR3 is TGTGCCAGTAACACGTTAGCTGGAAAGGGCGAGCAGTACTTC. Translated, it gives CASNTLAGKGEQYF.

The V call is TRBV11-2, the J call TRBJ2-4; 11 bases are a match to TRBD2. V gave up 1 base and J gave up 6 bases; unmatched junction bases: 11. CDR3 size: 18 residues. Germline values: CDR1 SGHAT, CDR2 FQNNGV. The CDR3 DNA follows: TGTGCCAGCAGCTTAGGACTAGCGGGAACTAGCTTGGCAAACATTCAGTACTTC. Translating gives CASSLGLAGTSLANIQYF. The whole variable domain, filled in from reference TRBV11-2 and TRBJ2-4, reads EAGVAQSPRYKIIEKRQSVAFWCNPISGHATLYWYQQILGQGPKLLIQFQNNGVVDDSQLPKDRFSAERLKGVDSTLKIQPAKLEDSAVYLCASSLGLAGTSLANIQYFGAGTRLSVL.

This clonotype has only a few counts. The chain uses TRBV12-5 and TRBJ2-3, with D possibly TRBD2 on 7 matching bases. This CDR3 contains 13 residues. V shed 6 bases and J shed 4 bases, with 11 bases lying between them. Germline CDR1 is LGHNT and CDR2 is FRNRAP. This CDR3 reads CASGAGASDTQYF. The CDR3 coding sequence is TGTGCTAGTGGCGCGGGGGCGTCAGATACGCAGTATTTT.

This clonotype was counted ten times or more. The chain recombines TRBV7-9 with TRBJ2-5, with 7 bases that match TRBD2. Trimming took 4 bases from V and 5 from J; bases not matched to a gene: 4. This CDR3 is built from 13 residues. Germline loops: CDR1 SEHNR, CDR2 FQNEAQ (reference sequence). The CDR3 loop is CASSSMGGETQYF. The CDR3 coding sequence is TGTGCCAGCAGCTCTATGGGGGGGGAGACCCAGTACTTC.

The chain links TRBV24-1 to TRBJ2-2; 15 bases align to TRBD2. Germline assignment: CDR1 KGHDR and CDR2 SFDVKD. The CDR3 is made up of 18 amino acids. With 4 bases clipped from V and 5 bases from J, the junction kept 7 bases outside the gene matches. CDR3 nucleotides: TGTGCCACCAGTGAACCGGGACTAGCGGGAGGAACGACCGGGGAGCTGTTTTTT. Translation gives CATSEPGLAGGTTGELFF.

This chain links TRBV28 with TRBJ2-5, with 11 positions matching TRBD1. The CDR3 extends over 14 amino acids. Per germline, CDR1 MDHEN and CDR2 SYDVKM. V gave up 10 bases and J gave up 6 bases; unmatched junction bases: 10. CDR3 in amino acids: CATKGQGAWQTQYF. CDR3 nucleotide sequence: TGTGCCACCAAAGGACAGGGGGCTTGGCAGACCCAGTACTTC.

In this sample, this clonotype turned up once. The chain couples TRBV7-3 to TRBJ2-1, with D perhaps TRBD2 (5 bases). Trimming shortened V by 2 bases and J by 4 bases, and 12 bases separated the two germline ends. Germline V gene lookup returns CDR1 SGHTA and CDR2 FQGTGA. The CDR3 runs 15 residues. CDR3: CASSLGGSVYNEQFF. As DNA, the CDR3 is TGTGCCAGCAGCTTAGGTGGGAGTGTTTACAATGAGCAGTTCTTC.

V is TRBV7-9 and J is TRBJ2-1, with D unclear. The CDR3 consists of 14 residues. Trimming cost V 5 bases and J 0 bases, with 8 bases left between them. The V gene's germline CDR1 is SEHNR and CDR2 FQNEAQ (reference sequence). Here the CDR3 reads CASSKPSSYNEQFF. CDR3 bases: TGTGCCAGCAGCAAGCCCAGCTCCTACAATGAGCAGTTCTTC.

The chain joins TRBV10-3 to TRBJ1-4; TRBD1 aligns across 7 bases. The CDR3 has 17 amino acids. With 3 bases clipped from V and 8 bases from J, the junction kept 15 bases outside the gene matches. The germline gives CDR1 ENHRY, CDR2 SYGVKD. The CDR3 protein is CAISDQLAGDSREKLFF. For the CDR3, the DNA is TGTGCCATCAGTGACCAACTCGCTGGGGACAGCCGGGAAAAACTGTTTTTT.

This rearrangement joins TRBV20-1 to TRBJ2-7; 7 positions agree with TRBD1. The CDR3 runs to 16 residues. The V segment lost 2 bases and the J segment 2 bases; nucleotides outside the gene matches: 12. CDR1 and CDR2 from the germline V gene are DFQATT and SNEGSKA (reference sequence). CDR3 protein: CSARTQLQGPAYEQYF. The CDR3 DNA reads TGCAGTGCTAGAACCCAGTTACAGGGGCCCGCCTACGAGCAGTACTTC.

Turning to this clonotype: A much larger clone is a single base away; this may be a read error. The CDR3 here is CSARHQGANQPQHF. The CDR3 coding sequence is TGCAGTGCTAGGCACCAGGGGGCCAATCAGCCCCAGCATTTT. The chain is built from TRBV20-1 and TRBJ1-5; 8 bases fit TRBD1. CDR1 and CDR2 from the germline V gene are DFQATT and SNEGSKA (reference sequence). The trim removed 3 bases at V and 3 bases at J, leaving 4 bases unmatched. This CDR3 is 14 amino acids long.

The rearrangement joins TRBV2 to TRBJ2-1; D is undetermined. This CDR3 region has 16 residues. V was cut by 1 base and J by 0 bases, with 10 bases left in between. Germline lookup yields CDR1 SNHLY and CDR2 FYNNEI. CDR3: CASSEEAGSSYNEQFF. CDR3 sequence (DNA): TGTGCCAGCAGTGAAGAAGCAGGCAGCTCCTACAATGAGCAGTTCTTC. Based on the CDR3 plus reference TRBV2 and TRBJ2-1, the full variable domain is EPEVTQTPSHQVTQMGQEVILRCVPISNHLYFYWYRQILGQKVEFLVSFYNNEISEKSEIFDDQFSVERPDGSNFTLKIRSTKLEDSAMYFCASSEEAGSSYNEQFFGPGTRLTVL.

This clonotype was seen ten or more times. V gene TRBV11-2 combines with J gene TRBJ2-1, with D uncertain. Per the germline V gene, CDR1 is SGHAT and CDR2 is FQNNGV. CDR3 size: 13 residues. Trimming shortened V by 8 bases and J by 1 base, and 9 bases separated the two germline ends. The CDR3 loop is CASLPRSYNEQFF. In DNA, the CDR3 is TGTGCCAGCTTACCTAGGTCCTACAATGAGCAGTTCTTC.

This clonotype was recorded many times. The chain combines TRBV3-1 with TRBJ1-5, with D possibly being TRBD1 (5 bases). V was cut by 5 bases and J by 4 bases, with 12 bases left in between. The CDR3 is 14 amino acids. The germline V gene encodes CDR1 LGHDT and CDR2 YNNKEL (reference sequence). The CDR3 DNA reads as TGTGCCAGCAGCGATAAGACAGATAATCAGCCCCAGCATTTT. Its translation: CASSDKTDNQPQHF.

This clonotype has a count of ten or more. The chain has TRBV12-3 or TRBV12-4 and TRBJ2-7, with 8 bases aligning to TRBD1. V was clipped by 2 bases and J by 1 base; unmatched bases: 4. The CDR3 sequence is 15 residues long. The DNA for the CDR3 is TGTGCCAGCAGTTTACAGGGGGCCCCTTCCTACGAGCAGTACTTC. The encoded protein is CASSLQGAPSYEQYF.

V and J are TRBV27 and TRBJ1-5; D is undetermined. The length of the CDR3 is 13 residues. V lost 10 bases and J 6 bases, leaving 16 bases between the germline ends. Germline CDR1 is MNHEY and CDR2 is SMNVEV (reference sequence). CDR3 sequence: CATGGVGGQPQHF. For the CDR3, the DNA is TGTGCCACCGGCGGGGTCGGCGGTCAGCCCCAGCATTTT.

This clonotype was seen only a few times. This chain links TRBV6-1 with TRBJ2-5; the match to TRBD2 covers 13 bases. CDR3 length: 17 residues. V dropped 5 bases and J dropped 5; count of bases not matched to a gene: 11. Germline CDR1 MNHNS, CDR2 SASEGT. CDR3 in DNA: TGTGCCAGCAGTAAACTAGCGGGAGGGCCATCACGGGAGACCCAGTACTTC. Its translation: CASSKLAGGPSRETQYF.

This clonotype turned up a few times. The CDR3 region has the DNA TGCAGTGCTAGAGCCACCTCTCTAGAGATCTACGAGCAGTACTTC. Its translation is CSARATSLEIYEQYF. This chain uses TRBV20-1 with TRBJ2-7, with D hard to call. The germline gives CDR1 DFQATT, CDR2 SNEGSKA (reference sequence). V lost 1 base, J lost 3 bases, and 16 bases lay in between. This CDR3 spans 15 amino acids.

A remark on this clonotype: Being one base from a much bigger clone, this may be a read error. The rearrangement joins TRBV6-1 to TRBJ2-1, with D tentatively TRBD2 (5 bases). Near its end, the DNA agrees better with TRBJ2-7, so the J call may be wrong. CDR1 and CDR2 (germline): MNHNS, SASEGT. This CDR3 has 14 residues. The CDR3 DNA reads as TGTGCCAGCAGTACTCAGGAGGAATACAATGAGCAGTACTTC. This encodes CASSTQEEYNEQYF.